This T cell receptor (beta chain) was sequenced during a study of cytomegalovirus exposure and HLA in healthy donors. Regarding the study as a whole: According to the study, roughly 180 TCR beta chains were cytomegalovirus-associated. A few V segments could not be told apart, such as TRBV6-2 and TRBV6-3, and were left out. In an earlier analysis, most TCR beta V segments were productive about 87% or about 30% of the time.

This clone has a handful of counts. Its antigen remains unidentified. Each of the donors was a healthy bone marrow donor. PCR employed 60 Vbeta and 13 Jbeta primers. Data came from immunoSEQ multiplex PCR; TCRdb stores just in-frame clones and leaves some out. The table shows around 250,000 clones, with roughly four fifths occurring only once. CDR1 is MDHEN, CDR2 SYDVKM, per germline. CDR3 size: 16 residues. Trimming at V came to 2 bases and at J to 4 bases, leaving 7 bases not matched to a gene. The rearrangement links TRBV28 to TRBJ2-2, with 7 bases lining up with TRBD1. This TCR was sampled from an older woman in good health and CMV-seropositive. Sequencing was done on a sample of PBMCs. This CDR3 is CASSLKRGRVTGELFF. CDR3 DNA: TGTGCCAGCAGTTTAAAGAGGGGGCGGGTCACCGGGGAGCTGTTTTTT.